The 8 T cell receptor beta chains below all came from one sample that was sequenced in a study of CD8+ T cells in alopecia areata. Following RNA extraction, reverse transcription yielded cDNA that acted as the sequencing template. Using immunoSEQ multiplex PCR, the repertoire was profiled, and TCRdb retains in-frame clones only, with some absent. The table records 200,000 to 250,000 clones, more than 45% of them present only once. Sample treatment: oral pan-JAK inhibitor, 5-10 mg twice daily. Sequenced material: CD4+ T cells sorted from blood, taken at week 4, from a patient treated with tofacitinib. The receptors here all came from a human donor with alopecia areata.

This chain joins TRBV30 and TRBJ2-7, with D possibly TRBD1 on 6 matching bases. The CDR3 contains 15 residues. The V gene's germline CDR1 is GTSNPN and CDR2 SVGIG (reference sequence). V was clipped by 0 bases and J by 6 bases, with 18 bases between them. CDR3 bases: TGTGCCTGGAGTGTTCGGGCAGTATGGGGGCGCGAGCAGTACTTC. It encodes CAWSVRAVWGREQYF. Looking up the rest from reference TRBV30 and TRBJ2-7 gives the full variable domain: SQTIHQWPATLVQPVGSPLSLECTVEGTSNPNLYWYRQAAGRGLQLLFYSVGIGQISSEVPQNLSASRPQDRQFILSSKKLLLSDSGFYLCAWSVRAVWGREQYFGPGTRLTVT.

The rearrangement uses TRBV5-1 and TRBJ2-7; TRBD1 matches at 9 bases. The CDR3 has 16 amino acids. Per the germline V gene, CDR1 is SGHRS and CDR2 is YFSETQ. V trimming: 4 bases; J trimming: 8 bases; junction bases outside the gene matches: 16. Here the CDR3 reads CASSPGQGMSVWKQYF. Written as DNA, the CDR3 is TGCGCCAGCAGCCCTGGACAGGGGATGTCTGTTTGGAAGCAGTACTTC.

This clone was picked up a small number of times. CDR3 DNA sequence: TGTGCCAGTAGTATAGATGGGACCATGAACACTGAAGCTTTCTTT. Its translation: CASSIDGTMNTEAFF. The chain links TRBV19 to TRBJ1-1, with D perhaps TRBD1 (5 bases). With 0 bases removed from V and 0 bases from J, the gap between germline ends came to 8 bases. Germline V gene lookup returns CDR1 LNHDA and CDR2 SQIVND (reference sequence). CDR3 length: 15 residues.

This chain connects TRBV29-1 to TRBJ1-2; D is perhaps TRBD1 (6 bases). The CDR3 runs to 15 residues. CDR1 is SQVTM and CDR2 is ANQGSEA in the germline V gene. V was shortened by 4 bases and J by 7 bases, with 22 bases between the two germline ends. The CDR3 sequence is CSVVGGIRQATGYTF. The CDR3 DNA reads as TGCAGCGTTGTGGGGGGCATCCGCCAAGCGACTGGCTACACCTTC.

The chain joins TRBV2 to TRBJ2-4; TRBD2 matches 9 bases. Germline V gives CDR1 SNHLY, CDR2 FYNNEI. The V and J ends lost 6 bases and 9 bases, in that order; junction bases with no gene match: 12. CDR3 size: 15 residues. CDR3 sequence (DNA): TGTGCCAGCAGCGCCCTGACTAGCGGAAAAGGCATTCAGTACTTC. Translating it yields CASSALTSGKGIQYF.

V usage is TRBV7-2 and J usage is TRBJ1-1; D is unclear. The V and J ends lost 1 base and 4 bases respectively, with 10 bases between them. CDR1 is SGHTA and CDR2 is FQGNSA in the germline V gene. CDR3 length: 14 residues. The CDR3 reads CASSLGWTGTEAFF. The CDR3 DNA reads TGTGCCAGCAGCTTAGGCTGGACGGGCACTGAAGCTTTCTTT.

This clone showed up just a few times. DNA for the CDR3: TGTGCCAGCAGCCCCCAGGGGCACACAGATACGCAGTATTTT. This sequence encodes CASSPQGHTDTQYF. The chain has TRBV7-3 and TRBJ2-3; weak D call: TRBD1 (6 bases). The CDR3 loop spans 14 amino acids. V shed 5 bases and J shed 2 bases, with 11 bases lying between them. Per germline, CDR1 SGHTA and CDR2 FQGTGA.

This rearrangement joins TRBV11-2 to TRBJ2-7; D is perhaps TRBD2 (7 bases). With 5 bases removed from V and 1 base from J, the gap between germline ends came to 18 bases. This CDR3 contains 16 residues. Looked up from germline, CDR1 is SGHAT and CDR2 is FQNNGV. In DNA, the CDR3 is TGTGCCAGCAGCCCCCGGGTTCGGGGGGCTTCCTACGAGCAGTACTTC. Its translation: CASSPRVRGASYEQYF.